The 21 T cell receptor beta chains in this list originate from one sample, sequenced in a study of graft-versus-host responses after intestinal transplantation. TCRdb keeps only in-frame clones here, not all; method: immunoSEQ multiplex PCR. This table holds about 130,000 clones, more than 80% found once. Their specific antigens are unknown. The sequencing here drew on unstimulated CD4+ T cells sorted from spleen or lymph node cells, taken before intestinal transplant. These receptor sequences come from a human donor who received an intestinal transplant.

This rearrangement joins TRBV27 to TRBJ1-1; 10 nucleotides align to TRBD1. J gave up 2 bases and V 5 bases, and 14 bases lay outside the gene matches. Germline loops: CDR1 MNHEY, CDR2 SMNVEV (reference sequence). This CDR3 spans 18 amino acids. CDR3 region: CASSTYILRTGGNTEAFF. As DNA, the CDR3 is TGTGCCAGCAGTACATATATATTAAGGACAGGGGGAAACACTGAAGCTTTCTTT.

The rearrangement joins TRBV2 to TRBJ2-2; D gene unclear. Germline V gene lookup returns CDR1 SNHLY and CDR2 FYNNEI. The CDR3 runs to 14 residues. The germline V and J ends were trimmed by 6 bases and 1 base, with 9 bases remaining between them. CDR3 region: CASRRPLNTGELFF. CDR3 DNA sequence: TGTGCCAGCAGGAGGCCCCTGAACACCGGGGAGCTGTTTTTT.

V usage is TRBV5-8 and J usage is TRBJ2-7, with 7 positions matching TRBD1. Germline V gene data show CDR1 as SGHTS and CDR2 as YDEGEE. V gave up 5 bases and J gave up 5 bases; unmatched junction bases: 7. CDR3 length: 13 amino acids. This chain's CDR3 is CASRPTGFHEQYF. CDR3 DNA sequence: TGTGCCAGCAGACCGACAGGGTTCCACGAGCAGTACTTC. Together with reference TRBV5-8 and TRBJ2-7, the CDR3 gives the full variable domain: EAGVTQSPTHLIKTRGQQATLRCSPISGHTSVYWYQQALGLGLQFLLWYDEGEERNRGNFPPRFSGRQFPNYSSELNVNALELEDSALYLCASRPTGFHEQYFGPGTRLTVT.

CDR3 DNA sequence: TGTGCCAGCAGTTTCCGAGGGAACAATGAGCAGTTCTTC. Translated: CASSFRGNNEQFF. The chain combines TRBV13 with TRBJ2-1; weak D call: TRBD2 (5 bases). Trimming stripped 6 bases from V and 5 bases from J, with 11 bases between. CDR1 and CDR2 from the germline V gene are PRHDT and FYEKMQ (reference sequence). The CDR3 has 13 amino acids.

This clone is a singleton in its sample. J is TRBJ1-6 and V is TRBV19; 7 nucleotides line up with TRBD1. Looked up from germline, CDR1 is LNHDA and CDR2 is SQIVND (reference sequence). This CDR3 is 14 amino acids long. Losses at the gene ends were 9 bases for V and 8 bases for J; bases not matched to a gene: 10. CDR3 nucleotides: TGTGCCAGCAGATACGATCAGGGGGATTCACCCCTCCACTTT. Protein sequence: CASRYDQGDSPLHF.

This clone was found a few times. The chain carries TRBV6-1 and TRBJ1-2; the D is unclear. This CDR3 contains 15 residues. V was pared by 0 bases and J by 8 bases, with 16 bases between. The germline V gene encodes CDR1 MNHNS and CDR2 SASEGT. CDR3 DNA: TGTGCCAGCAGTGAAGCGCTTGTCCTCGATGTAGGCTACACCTTC. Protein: CASSEALVLDVGYTF.

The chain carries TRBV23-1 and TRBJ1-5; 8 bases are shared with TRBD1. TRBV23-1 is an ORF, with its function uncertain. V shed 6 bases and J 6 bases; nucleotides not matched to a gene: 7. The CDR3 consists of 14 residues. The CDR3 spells CASRAQGAGQPQHF. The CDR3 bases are TGCGCCAGCAGAGCCCAGGGGGCAGGTCAGCCCCAGCATTTT.

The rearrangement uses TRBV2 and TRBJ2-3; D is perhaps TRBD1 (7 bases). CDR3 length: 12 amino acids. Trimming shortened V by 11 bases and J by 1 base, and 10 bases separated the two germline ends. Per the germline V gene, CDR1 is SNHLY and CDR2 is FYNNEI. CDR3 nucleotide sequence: TGTGCCGGGGGGACAGGCACAGATACGCAGTATTTT. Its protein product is CAGGTGTDTQYF.

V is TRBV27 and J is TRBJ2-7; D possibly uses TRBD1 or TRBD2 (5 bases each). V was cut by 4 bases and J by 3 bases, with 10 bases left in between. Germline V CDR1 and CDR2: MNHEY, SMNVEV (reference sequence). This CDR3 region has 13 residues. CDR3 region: CASSSAGSYEQYF. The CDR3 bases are TGTGCCAGCAGTTCGGCAGGGAGCTACGAGCAGTACTTC.

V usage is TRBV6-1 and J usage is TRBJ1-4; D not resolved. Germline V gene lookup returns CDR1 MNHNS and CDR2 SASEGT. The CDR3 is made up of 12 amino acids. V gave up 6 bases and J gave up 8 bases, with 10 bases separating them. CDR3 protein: CASRTPSEKLFF. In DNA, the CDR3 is TGTGCCAGCAGGACACCAAGCGAAAAACTGTTTTTT.

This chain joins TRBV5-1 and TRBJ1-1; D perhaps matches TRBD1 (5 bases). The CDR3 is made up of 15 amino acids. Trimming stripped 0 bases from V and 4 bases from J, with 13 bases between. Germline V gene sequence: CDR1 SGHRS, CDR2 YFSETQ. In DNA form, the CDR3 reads TGCGCCAGCAGCTTGGCCGGGGGGGGTCCCACTGAAGCTTTCTTT. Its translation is CASSLAGGGPTEAFF. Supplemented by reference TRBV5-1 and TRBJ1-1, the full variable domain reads KAGVTQTPRYLIKTRGQQVTLSCSPISGHRSVSWYQQTPGQGLQFLFEYFSETQRNKGNFPGRFSGRQFSNSRSEMNVSTLELGDSALYLCASSLAGGGPTEAFFGQGTRLTVV.

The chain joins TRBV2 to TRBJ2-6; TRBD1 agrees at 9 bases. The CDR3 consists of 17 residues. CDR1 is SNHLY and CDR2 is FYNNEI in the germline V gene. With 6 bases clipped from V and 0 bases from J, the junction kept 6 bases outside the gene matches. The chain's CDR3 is CASREHRGLSGANVLTF. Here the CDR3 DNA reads TGTGCCAGCAGGGAGCACAGGGGGCTCTCTGGGGCCAACGTCCTGACTTTC.

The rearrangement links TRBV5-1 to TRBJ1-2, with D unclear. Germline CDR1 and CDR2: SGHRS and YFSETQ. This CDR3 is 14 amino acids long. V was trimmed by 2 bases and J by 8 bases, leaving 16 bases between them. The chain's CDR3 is CASSFGQNYGGYTF. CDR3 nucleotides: TGCGCCAGCAGCTTTGGGCAGAACTATGGAGGCTACACCTTC.

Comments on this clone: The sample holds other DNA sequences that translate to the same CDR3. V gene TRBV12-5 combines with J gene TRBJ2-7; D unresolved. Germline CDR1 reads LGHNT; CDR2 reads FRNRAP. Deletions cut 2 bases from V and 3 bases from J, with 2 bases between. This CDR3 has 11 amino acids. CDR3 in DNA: TGTGCTAGTGGTTTGCTCTACGAGCAGTACTTC. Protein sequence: CASGLLYEQYF. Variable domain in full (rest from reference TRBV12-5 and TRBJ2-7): DARVTQTPRHKVTEMGQEVTMRCQPILGHNTVFWYRQTMMQGLELLAYFRNRAPLDDSGMPKDRFSAEMPDATLATLKIQPSEPRDSAVYFCASGLLYEQYFGPGTRLTVT.

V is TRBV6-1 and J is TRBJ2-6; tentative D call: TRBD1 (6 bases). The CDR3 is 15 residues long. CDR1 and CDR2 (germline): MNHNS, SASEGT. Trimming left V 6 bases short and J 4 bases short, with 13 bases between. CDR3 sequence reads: CASRDSLRGANVLTF. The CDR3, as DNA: TGTGCCAGCAGGGACAGTTTGAGGGGGGCCAACGTCCTGACTTTC.

DNA for the CDR3: TGTGCCACCGGGCCCGAGGCCAGCTATGGCTACACCTTC. Protein sequence: CATGPEASYGYTF. The chain is built from TRBV15 and TRBJ1-2, with unresolved D. Germline V gene sequence: CDR1 LNHNV, CDR2 YYDKDF (reference sequence). The CDR3 covers 13 residues. V was cut by 8 bases and J by 4 bases, with 14 bases left in between.

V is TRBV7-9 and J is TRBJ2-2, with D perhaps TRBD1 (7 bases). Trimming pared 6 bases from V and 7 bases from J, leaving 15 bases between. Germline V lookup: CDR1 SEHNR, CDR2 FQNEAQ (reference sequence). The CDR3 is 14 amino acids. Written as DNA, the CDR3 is TGTGCCAGCAGACCAGGGGGGAGAGGCGGGGAGCTGTTTTTT. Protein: CASRPGGRGGELFF. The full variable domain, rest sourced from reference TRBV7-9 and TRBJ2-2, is DTGVSQNPRHKITKRGQNVTFRCDPISEHNRLYWYRQTLGQGPEFLTYFQNEAQLEKSRLLSDRFSAERPKGSFSTLEIQRTEQGDSAMYLCASRPGGRGGELFFGEGSRLTVL.

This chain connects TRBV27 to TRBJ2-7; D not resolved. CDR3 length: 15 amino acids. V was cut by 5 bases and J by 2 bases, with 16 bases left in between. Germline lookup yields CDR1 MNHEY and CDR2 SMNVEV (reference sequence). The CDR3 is CASSEPGQAPYEQYF. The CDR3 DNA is TGTGCCAGCAGTGAACCCGGGCAGGCCCCCTACGAGCAGTACTTC.

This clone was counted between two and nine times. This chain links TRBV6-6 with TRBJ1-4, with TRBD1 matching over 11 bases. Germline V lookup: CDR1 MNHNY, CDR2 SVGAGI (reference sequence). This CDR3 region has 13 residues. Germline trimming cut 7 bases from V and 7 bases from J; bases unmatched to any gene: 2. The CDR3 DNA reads TGTGCCAGCACCGGGACAGGGGGTGAAAAACTGTTTTTT. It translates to CASTGTGGEKLFF.

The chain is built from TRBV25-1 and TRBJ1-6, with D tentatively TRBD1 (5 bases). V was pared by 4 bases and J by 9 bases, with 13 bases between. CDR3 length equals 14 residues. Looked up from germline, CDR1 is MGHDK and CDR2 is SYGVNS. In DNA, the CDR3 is TGTGCCAGCAGTGTACAGGCTTCGATTTCACCCCTCCACTTT. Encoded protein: CASSVQASISPLHF.

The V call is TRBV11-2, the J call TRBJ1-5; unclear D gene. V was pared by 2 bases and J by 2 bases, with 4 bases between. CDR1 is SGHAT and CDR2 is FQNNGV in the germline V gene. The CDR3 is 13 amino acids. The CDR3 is CASSLRGNQPQHF. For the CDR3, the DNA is TGTGCCAGCAGCTTACGGGGCAATCAGCCCCAGCATTTT.